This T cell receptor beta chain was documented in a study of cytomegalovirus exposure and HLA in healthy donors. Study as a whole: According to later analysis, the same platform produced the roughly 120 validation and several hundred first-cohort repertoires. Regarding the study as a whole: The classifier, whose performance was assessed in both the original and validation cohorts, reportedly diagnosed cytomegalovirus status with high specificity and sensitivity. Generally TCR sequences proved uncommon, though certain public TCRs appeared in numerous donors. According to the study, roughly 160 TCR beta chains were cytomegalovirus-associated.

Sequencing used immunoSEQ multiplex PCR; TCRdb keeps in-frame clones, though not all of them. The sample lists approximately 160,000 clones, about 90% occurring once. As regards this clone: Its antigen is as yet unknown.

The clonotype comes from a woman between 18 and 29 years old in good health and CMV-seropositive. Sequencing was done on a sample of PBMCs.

CDR3 loop: CASSLISGVYNEQFF. The CDR3 DNA is TGTGCCAGCAGCTTAATTAGCGGGGTCTATAATGAGCAGTTCTTC. The chain carries TRBV11-2 and TRBJ2-1, with 8 bases identical to TRBD2. The V segment lost 2 bases and the J segment 7 bases; nucleotides outside the gene matches: 7. Per germline, CDR1 SGHAT and CDR2 FQNNGV. The CDR3 runs to 15 residues.